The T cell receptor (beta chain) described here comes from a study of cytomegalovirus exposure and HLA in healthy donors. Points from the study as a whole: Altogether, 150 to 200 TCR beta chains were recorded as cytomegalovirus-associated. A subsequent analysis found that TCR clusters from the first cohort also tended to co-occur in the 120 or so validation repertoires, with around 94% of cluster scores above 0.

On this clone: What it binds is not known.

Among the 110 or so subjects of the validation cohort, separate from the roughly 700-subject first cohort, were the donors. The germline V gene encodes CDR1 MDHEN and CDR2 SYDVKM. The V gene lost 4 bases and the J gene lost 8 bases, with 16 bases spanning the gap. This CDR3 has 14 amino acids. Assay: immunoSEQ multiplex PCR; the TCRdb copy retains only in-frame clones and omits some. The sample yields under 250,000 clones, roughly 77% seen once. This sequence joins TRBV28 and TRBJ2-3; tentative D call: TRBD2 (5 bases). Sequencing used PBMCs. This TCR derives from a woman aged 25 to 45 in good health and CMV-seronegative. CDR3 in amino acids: CASSSPPSSPTQYF. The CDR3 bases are TGTGCCAGCAGTTCGCCCCCCTCTAGCCCTACGCAGTATTTT.